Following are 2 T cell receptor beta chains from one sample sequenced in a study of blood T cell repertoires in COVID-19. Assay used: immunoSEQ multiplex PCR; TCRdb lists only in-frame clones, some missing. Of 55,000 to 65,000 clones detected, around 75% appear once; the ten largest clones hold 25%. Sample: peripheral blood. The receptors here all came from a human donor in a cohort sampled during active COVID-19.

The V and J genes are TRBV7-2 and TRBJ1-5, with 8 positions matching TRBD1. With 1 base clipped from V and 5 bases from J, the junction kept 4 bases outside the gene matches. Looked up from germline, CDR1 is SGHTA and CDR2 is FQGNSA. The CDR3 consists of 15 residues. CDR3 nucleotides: TGTGCCAGCAGCTTAGTTTCAGGGGGCGATCAGCCCCAGCATTTT. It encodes CASSLVSGGDQPQHF.

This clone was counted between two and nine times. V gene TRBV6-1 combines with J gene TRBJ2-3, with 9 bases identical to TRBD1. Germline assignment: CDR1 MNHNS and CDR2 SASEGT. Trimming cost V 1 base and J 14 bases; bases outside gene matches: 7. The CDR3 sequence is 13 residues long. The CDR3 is CASSEGTGVPLYF. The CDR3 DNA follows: TGTGCCAGCAGTGAAGGGACAGGGGTCCCGCTGTATTTT.